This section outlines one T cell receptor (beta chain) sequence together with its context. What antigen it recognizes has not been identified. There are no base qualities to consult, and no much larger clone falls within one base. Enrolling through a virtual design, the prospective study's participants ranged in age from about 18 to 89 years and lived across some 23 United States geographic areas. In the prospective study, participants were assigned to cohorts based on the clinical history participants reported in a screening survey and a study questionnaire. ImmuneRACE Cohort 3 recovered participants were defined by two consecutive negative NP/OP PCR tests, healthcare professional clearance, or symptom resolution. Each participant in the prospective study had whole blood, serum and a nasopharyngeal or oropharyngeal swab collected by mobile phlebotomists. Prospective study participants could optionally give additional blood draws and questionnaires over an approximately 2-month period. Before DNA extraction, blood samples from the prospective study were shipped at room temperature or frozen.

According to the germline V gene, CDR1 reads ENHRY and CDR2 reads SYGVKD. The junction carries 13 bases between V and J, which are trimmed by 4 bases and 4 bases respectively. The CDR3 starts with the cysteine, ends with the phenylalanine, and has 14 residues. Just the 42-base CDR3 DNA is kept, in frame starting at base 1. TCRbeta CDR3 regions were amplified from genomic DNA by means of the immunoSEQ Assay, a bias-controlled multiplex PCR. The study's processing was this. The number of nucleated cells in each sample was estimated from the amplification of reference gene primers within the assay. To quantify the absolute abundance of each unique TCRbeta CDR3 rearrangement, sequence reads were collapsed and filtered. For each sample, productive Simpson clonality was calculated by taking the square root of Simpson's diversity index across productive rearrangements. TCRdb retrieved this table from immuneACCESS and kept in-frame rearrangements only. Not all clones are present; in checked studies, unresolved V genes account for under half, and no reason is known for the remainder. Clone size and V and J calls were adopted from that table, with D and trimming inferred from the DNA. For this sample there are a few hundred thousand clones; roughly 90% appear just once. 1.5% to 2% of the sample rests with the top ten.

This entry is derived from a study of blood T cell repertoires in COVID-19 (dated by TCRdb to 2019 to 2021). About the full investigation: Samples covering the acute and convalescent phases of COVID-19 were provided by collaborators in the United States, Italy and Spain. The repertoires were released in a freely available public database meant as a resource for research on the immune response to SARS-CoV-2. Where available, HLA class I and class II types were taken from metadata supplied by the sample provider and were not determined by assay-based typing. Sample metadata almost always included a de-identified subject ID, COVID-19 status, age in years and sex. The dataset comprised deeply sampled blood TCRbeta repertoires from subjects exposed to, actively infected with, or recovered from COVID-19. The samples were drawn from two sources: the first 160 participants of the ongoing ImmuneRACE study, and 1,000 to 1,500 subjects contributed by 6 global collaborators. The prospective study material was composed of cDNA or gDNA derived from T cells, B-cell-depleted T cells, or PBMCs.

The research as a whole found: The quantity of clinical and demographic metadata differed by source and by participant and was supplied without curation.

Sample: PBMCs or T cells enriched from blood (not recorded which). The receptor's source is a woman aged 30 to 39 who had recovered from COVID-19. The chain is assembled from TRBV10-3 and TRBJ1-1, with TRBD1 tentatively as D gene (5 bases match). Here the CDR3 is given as CAISAGGMSTEAFF. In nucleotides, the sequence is TGTGCCATCAGTGCGGGGGGGATGAGCACTGAAGCTTTCTTT.